Presented here are 28 T cell receptor beta chains from one specimen sequenced in a study of response to subunit inactivated influenza vaccine. MiXCR was run by TCRdb on the RT-PCR reads, yielding one entry per CDR3 protein. The data show about 780,000 distinct CDR3 sequences, approximately 17% seen once. This specimen consisted of PBMCs from blood, obtained roughly 5 days after vaccination. Receptors were obtained from a man between 45 and 60 years old who received an inactivated influenza vaccine.

V usage is TRBV6-1 and J usage is TRBJ2-7; 8 bases agree with TRBD2. This CDR3 spans 15 amino acids. With 10 bases clipped from V and 3 bases from J, the junction kept 14 bases outside the gene matches. Germline lookup yields CDR1 MNHNS and CDR2 SASEGT. This chain's CDR3 is CATKRGREEIYEQYF. The CDR3 nucleotides read TGTGCCACCAAACGAGGGCGGGAGGAAATCTACGAGCAGTACTTC.

This clonotype was counted only a few times. The rearrangement uses TRBV9 and TRBJ2-7; no clear D gene. This CDR3 comprises 14 residues. CDR1 and CDR2 (germline): SGDLS, YYNGEE. The V gene lost 1 base and the J gene lost 5 bases, with 13 bases spanning the gap. The CDR3 sequence is CASSVSNRAHEQYF. The DNA of the CDR3 is TGTGCCAGCAGCGTATCCAACCGAGCCCACGAGCAGTACTTC. Filled out from reference TRBV9 and TRBJ2-7, the complete variable domain reads DSGVTQTPKHLITATGQRVTLRCSPRSGDLSVYWYQQSLDQGLQFLIQYYNGEERAKGNILERFSAQQFPDLHSELNLSSLELGDSALYFCASSVSNRAHEQYFGPGTRLTVT.

In this sample, this clonotype turned up many times. The gene calls are TRBV5-5 and TRBJ2-5; 10 nucleotides match TRBD1. CDR1 and CDR2 from the germline V gene are SGHKS and YYEKEE (reference sequence). The CDR3 has 16 residues. V dropped 3 bases and J dropped 3; count of bases not matched to a gene: 8. The chain's CDR3 is CASSWEGTGVKETQYF. The DNA for the CDR3 is TGTGCCAGCAGCTGGGAAGGGACAGGGGTTAAAGAGACCCAGTACTTC.

This clonotype has ten or more counts. V gene TRBV7-9 combines with J gene TRBJ2-2; D remains ambiguous. The V gene lost 8 bases and the J gene lost 2 bases, with 12 bases spanning the gap. This CDR3 region has 14 residues. Germline CDR1 reads SEHNR; CDR2 reads FQNEAQ (reference sequence). CDR3 coding DNA: TGTGCCAGCCCCCCTCGAACTAACACCGGGGAGCTGTTTTTT. Its protein product is CASPPRTNTGELFF.

This clonotype was detected a few times. The chain has TRBV11-2 and TRBJ2-5; 7 bases agree with TRBD1. The CDR3 is 15 residues long. J gave up 1 base and V 3 bases, and 5 bases lay outside the gene matches. Germline assignment: CDR1 SGHAT and CDR2 FQNNGV. The CDR3 DNA is TGTGCCAGCAGCTTCGAGGGGGCACGCCAAGAGACCCAGTACTTC. Protein: CASSFEGARQETQYF.

This clonotype has only a few counts. This chain joins TRBV4-2 and TRBJ2-7; 9 bases are a match to TRBD1. CDR1 is LGHNA, CDR2 YNFKEQ, per germline. V shed 3 bases and J 1 base; nucleotides not matched to a gene: 7. This CDR3 spans 16 amino acids. DNA of the CDR3: TGTGCCAGCAGCCAGCCTACAGGGGGCGAGTCCTACGAGCAGTACTTC. Encoded protein: CASSQPTGGESYEQYF.

The chain combines TRBV4-3 with TRBJ2-1; TRBD1 might be the D (6 bases). Germline lookup yields CDR1 LGHNA and CDR2 YSLEER. Trimming pared 0 bases from V and 3 bases from J, leaving 12 bases between. The CDR3 is 16 amino acids. This chain's CDR3 is CASSQDVQGNYNEQFF. CDR3 DNA sequence: TGCGCCAGCAGCCAAGATGTACAGGGAAACTACAATGAGCAGTTCTTC.

The chain has TRBV9 and TRBJ2-6, with D perhaps being TRBD1 or TRBD2 (5 bases each). Trimming stripped 4 bases from V and 0 bases from J, with 14 bases between. Germline assignment: CDR1 SGDLS and CDR2 YYNGEE. This CDR3 is 17 amino acids long. In nucleotides, the CDR3 is TGTGCCAGCAGCTTCCGGGACGGGTTCTCTGGGGCCAACGTCCTGACTTTC. Translated, it gives CASSFRDGFSGANVLTF.

This clonotype was detected a few times. J is TRBJ2-3 and V is TRBV29-1; 9 bases are a match to TRBD2. The CDR3 covers 15 residues. In germline, CDR1 is SQVTM, CDR2 ANQGSEA. V was clipped by 7 bases and J by 2 bases; unmatched bases: 10. CDR3: CSGKLAGLFTDTQYF. The DNA of the CDR3 is TGCAGCGGTAAACTAGCGGGTCTATTCACAGATACGCAGTATTTT.

This clonotype showed up just a few times. The chain employs TRBV7-2 and TRBJ1-2; D gene uncertain. The ends were cut back, 2 bases at V and 4 bases at J, with 11 bases in the middle. There are 14 residues in the CDR3. CDR1 is SGHTA and CDR2 is FQGNSA in the germline V gene. The CDR3 DNA sequence: TGTGCCAGCAGCTTACCGTACCCGGTCTATGGCTACACCTTC. It is translated as CASSLPYPVYGYTF. Full variable domain (outside the CDR3, taken from reference TRBV7-2 and TRBJ1-2): GAGVSQSPSNKVTEKGKDVELRCDPISGHTALYWYRQSLGQGLEFLIYFQGNSAPDKSGLPSDRFSAERTGGSVSTLTIQRTQQEDSAVYLCASSLPYPVYGYTFGSGTRLTVV.

The chain links TRBV7-2 to TRBJ1-1; TRBD1 is a possible D gene (6 bases). This CDR3 comprises 16 residues. Trimming removed 10 bases from V and 1 base from J, with 22 bases in between. CDR1 and CDR2 (germline): SGHTA, FQGNSA. The CDR3 region has the DNA TGTGCCACCCGAGCGGGGGGGGCGCGGGGGAACACTGAAGCTTTCTTT. Its protein product is CATRAGGARGNTEAFF.

The CDR3, as DNA: TGCAGTGCTAGTCTAGCGGGAGGCCCCACAGATACGCAGTATTTT. This codes for CSASLAGGPTDTQYF. This chain uses TRBV20-1 with TRBJ2-3; the match to TRBD2 covers 11 bases. This CDR3 is 15 amino acids long. The ends lost 3 bases at V and 2 bases at J; junction bases unmatched: 4. Germline CDR1 DFQATT, CDR2 SNEGSKA (reference sequence).

The V call is TRBV4-3, the J call TRBJ1-2; D may be TRBD1 (6 bases). The CDR3 spans 16 residues. With 0 bases removed from V and 2 bases from J, the gap between germline ends came to 13 bases. Germline lookup yields CDR1 LGHNA and CDR2 YSLEER. Here the CDR3 DNA reads TGCGCCAGCAGCCAAGATCTAGGACAGAGCAACTATGGCTACACCTTC. Translated, it gives CASSQDLGQSNYGYTF.

This clonotype has more than one count but fewer than ten. The chain links TRBV20-1 to TRBJ1-5, with D tentatively TRBD1 (5 bases). The CDR3 is made up of 14 amino acids. Germline CDR1 DFQATT, CDR2 SNEGSKA (reference sequence). Between the trimmed V and J ends, which lost 6 bases and 0 bases, there was a span of 12 bases. CDR3 DNA: TGCAGTGCCAACGTCGGACATAGCAATCAGCCCCAGCATTTT. As protein: CSANVGHSNQPQHF.

The V and J genes are TRBV6-2 or TRBV6-3 and TRBJ2-7; D not resolved. Germline V gene sequence: CDR1 MNHEY, CDR2 SVGEGT. V was trimmed by 7 bases and J by 3 bases, leaving 19 bases between them. There are 15 residues in the CDR3. As DNA, the CDR3 is TGTGCCAGCAATTTGTCCCGAGGCAAGAGCTACGAGCAGTACTTC. It specifies CASNLSRGKSYEQYF.

This clonotype was seen more than once but under ten times. J is TRBJ2-7 and V is TRBV10-1, with unresolved D. Germline-derived CDR1 and CDR2 are WNHNN and SYGVQD (reference sequence). The CDR3 consists of 12 residues. Trimming shortened V by 6 bases and J by 5 bases, and 11 bases separated the two germline ends. CDR3 coding DNA: TGCGCCAGCAGCGACTGGGGTAACGAGCAGTACTTC. Translated, it gives CASSDWGNEQYF.

This clonotype was seen at least ten times. CDR3 protein: CSARQGGVSGANVLTF. The DNA for the CDR3 is TGCAGTGCTCGGCAGGGGGGGGTCTCTGGGGCCAACGTCCTGACTTTC. The chain is built from TRBV20-1 and TRBJ2-6; D might be TRBD1 or TRBD2, each matching 7 bases. V lost 5 bases to trimming and J lost 0 bases, with 14 bases between them. Per germline, CDR1 DFQATT and CDR2 SNEGSKA (reference sequence). The CDR3 length is 16 residues.

This clonotype was seen a few times. The chain recombines TRBV5-1 with TRBJ2-5; possibly TRBD2 for D (6 bases). Per the germline V gene, CDR1 is SGHRS and CDR2 is YFSETQ. The CDR3 contains 14 residues. Trimming shortened V by 4 bases and J by 2 bases, and 12 bases separated the two germline ends. CDR3 DNA sequence: TGCGCCAGCAGCGGACTTGGGGGGCAAGAGACCCAGTACTTC. Its protein is CASSGLGGQETQYF.

The chain has TRBV29-1 and TRBJ2-7, with 12 bases aligning to TRBD2. The CDR3 consists of 14 residues. From germline, CDR1 is SQVTM and CDR2 ANQGSEA. The J segment lost 1 base and the V segment lost 7 bases, leaving 5 bases of the junction unmatched. CDR3 sequence reads: CSGRTSGTSYEQYF. For the CDR3, the DNA is TGCAGCGGACGGACTAGCGGGACTTCCTACGAGCAGTACTTC.

The table lists this clonotype with a few counts. The rearrangement links TRBV24-1 to TRBJ1-2, with TRBD1 identical over 9 bases. Trimming cost V 7 bases and J 5 bases; bases outside gene matches: 7. Germline lookup yields CDR1 KGHDR and CDR2 SFDVKD. The CDR3 runs to 14 residues. CDR3 residues: CATSAGTGRYGYTF. For the CDR3, the DNA is TGTGCCACCAGCGCGGGGACAGGGCGATATGGCTACACCTTC.

The chain combines TRBV5-1 with TRBJ2-7, with D possibly matching TRBD1 (6 bases). Germline values: CDR1 SGHRS, CDR2 YFSETQ. CDR3 length: 15 amino acids. Trimming removed 0 bases from V and 4 bases from J, with 14 bases in between. The CDR3 sequence is CASSLDQGRGYEQYF. The CDR3 DNA reads TGCGCCAGCAGCTTGGATCAGGGGCGCGGGTACGAGCAGTACTTC.

The sample holds a few counts of this clonotype. The gene calls are TRBV27 and TRBJ2-1; no firm D call. Germline CDR1 and CDR2: MNHEY and SMNVEV (reference sequence). The CDR3 sequence is 12 residues long. Trimming removed 3 bases at V and 6 bases at J, with 6 bases between. The CDR3 loop reads CASSFAFNEQFF. CDR3 DNA: TGTGCCAGCAGTTTTGCTTTCAATGAGCAGTTCTTC.

The chain is built from TRBV28 and TRBJ2-5; TRBD2 aligns across 16 bases. This CDR3 region has 18 residues. V lost 2 bases, J lost 6 bases, and 9 bases stayed unmatched. The germline V gene has CDR1 MDHEN and CDR2 SYDVKM. In nucleotides, the CDR3 is TGTGCCAGCAGTTTAAGACCCGGGACTAGCGGGGGGGTAAAGACCCAGTACTTC. Translation: CASSLRPGTSGGVKTQYF.

This clonotype was detected a few times. The chain recombines TRBV7-2 with TRBJ1-2; D is unresolved. Per the germline V gene, CDR1 is SGHTA and CDR2 is FQGNSA. This CDR3 is 14 amino acids long. Trimming left V 5 bases short and J 2 bases short, with 12 bases between. In DNA form, the CDR3 reads TGTGCCAGCAGCCCCATTGGGCAAAACTATGGCTACACCTTC. It is translated as CASSPIGQNYGYTF.

This clonotype has a handful of counts. The chain couples TRBV6-5 to TRBJ1-5, with TRBD1 matching over 9 bases. Trimming took 6 bases from V and 5 from J; bases not matched to a gene: 8. The CDR3 covers 15 residues. Germline V lookup: CDR1 MNHEY, CDR2 SVGAGI. CDR3 protein: CASSLNRGLDQPQHF. CDR3 sequence (DNA): TGTGCCAGCAGCTTAAACAGGGGGCTGGATCAGCCCCAGCATTTT.

This clonotype turned up a few times. The chain recombines TRBV29-1 with TRBJ2-7; D tentatively fits TRBD1 or TRBD2 (5 bases each). CDR3 size: 11 residues. Trimming stripped 7 bases from V and 2 bases from J, with 9 bases between. Germline loops: CDR1 SQVTM, CDR2 ANQGSEA. The CDR3 region has the DNA TGCAGCGGCCGGGACGCCTACGAGCAGTACTTC. Protein product: CSGRDAYEQYF.

This clonotype was picked up a small number of times. V is TRBV7-6 and J is TRBJ1-4; no reliable D call. With 3 bases removed from V and 5 bases from J, the gap between germline ends came to 10 bases. Germline V gene data show CDR1 as SGHVS and CDR2 as FNYEAQ. The CDR3 has 14 residues. In nucleotides, the CDR3 is TGTGCCAGCAGCTTTGGTGGACGAAATGAAAAACTGTTTTTT. Translated: CASSFGGRNEKLFF.

At least ten counts were recorded for this clonotype. V and J are TRBV4-1 and TRBJ2-7; no firm D call. The CDR3 runs 13 residues. V was shortened by 1 base and J by 2 bases, with 6 bases between the two germline ends. Germline assignment: CDR1 MGHRA and CDR2 YSYEKL. CDR3 protein: CASSQASAYEQYF. The CDR3 bases are TGCGCCAGCAGCCAAGCCTCGGCCTACGAGCAGTACTTC.